This T cell receptor beta chain was profiled in a study of regulatory T cells in long-lasting Graves disease. Building the TCR beta libraries relied on iRepertoire HTBI primers, and CDR3 regions underwent Arm-PCR. TCRdb re-derived calls from the multiplex PCR reads in MiXCR, one entry per CDR3 protein. This sample has roughly 380,000 distinct CDR3 sequences, with roughly 15% found just once. Time point denoted: newly diagnosed GD, antithyroid drugs for less than 3 months. Isolated PBMC RNA provided the starting material for the TCR library. The clonotype comes from a female donor with Graves disease. The material sequenced was peripheral blood mononuclear cells (PBMCs), taken at new diagnosis, from a patient treated with antithyroid drugs.

CDR3: CASSWGSGTEYNEQFF. DNA of the CDR3: TGTGCCAGCAGCTGGGGGTCCGGTACCGAGTACAATGAGCAGTTCTTC. The chain links TRBV5-8 to TRBJ2-1; either TRBD1 or TRBD2 may fit D (5 bases each). Looked up from germline, CDR1 is SGHTS and CDR2 is YDEGEE. This CDR3 contains 16 residues. V gave up 3 bases and J gave up 4 bases, with 17 bases separating them.